The subject of this entry is one T cell receptor (beta chain). The data are from a study of memory CD4+ T cells and cytomegalovirus serostatus. Assay used: immunoSEQ multiplex PCR; TCRdb lists only in-frame clones, some missing. The top ten hold around 0.99% of the sample, which has about 27,000 clones, 75% to 80% seen once. Single viable CD3+CD4+CD8-CD45RO+ cells were sorted as the memory CD4+ T cells. V was clipped by 3 bases and J by 5 bases; unmatched bases: 10. The CDR3 runs 16 residues. Germline CDR1 is SGHDT and CDR2 is YYEEEE. The genes are TRBV5-6 and TRBJ2-5, with 10 positions matching TRBD1. This clonotype was obtained from an adult in good health and CMV-seronegative. The sequenced sample was memory CD4+ T cells from blood. The CDR3 reads CASSSIGQGGLETQYF. CDR3 coding DNA: TGTGCCAGCAGCTCCATAGGACAGGGGGGTTTGGAGACCCAGTACTTC.